This record looks at one TCR beta chain sequence and its context. The record originates from a study of T-cell memory formation after mild COVID-19. TCRdb independently ran MiXCR on the 5' RACE reads; one entry per CDR3 protein. Here the sample spans about 500,000 distinct CDR3 sequences, roughly 20% being singletons. With 7 bases clipped from V and 0 bases from J, the junction kept 9 bases outside the gene matches. This CDR3 is 16 amino acids long. The TCR comes from an adult woman who had mild COVID-19 (a few samples of this study predate the infection). Cell type and time point are not known. The chain combines TRBV12-3 or TRBV12-4 with TRBJ1-1; 9 bases match TRBD1. The specimen was PBMCs or a T cell subset sorted from them (not recorded which). CDR3: CASTPRGTGLNTEAFF. The CDR3 bases are TGTGCCAGCACCCCCCGGGGGACAGGGTTGAACACTGAAGCTTTCTTT.